The 27 T cell receptor beta chains listed next were all sequenced from one sample in a study of blood T cells in healthy people across ages. The second PCR ran roughly 6 to 11 cycles with a sample-barcoded 5' primer and J-beta primers. TCRdb ran MiXCR on the 5' RACE reads and lists one entry per CDR3 protein. The sample holds more than 700,000 distinct CDR3 sequences; about 46% are singletons and the top ten take over 15%. Sequencing was performed on blood. All receptors derive from a man older than 75 in good health.

V and J are TRBV27 and TRBJ2-5, with a possible D match to TRBD1 (6 bases). CDR3 size: 15 residues. CDR1 MNHEY and CDR2 SMNVEV come from the germline V gene (reference sequence). Trimming stripped 3 bases from V and 5 bases from J, with 16 bases between. The CDR3 reads CASSLGTNRAETQYF. CDR3 in DNA: TGTGCCAGCAGTTTGGGTACTAACAGGGCGGAGACCCAGTACTTC.

This sequence joins TRBV7-9 and TRBJ2-5; TRBD1 agrees at 10 bases. Near its end, the DNA agrees better with TRBJ2-7, so the J call may be wrong. Germline CDR1 is SEHNR and CDR2 is FQNEAQ (reference sequence). This CDR3 contains 15 residues. CDR3 DNA: TGTGCCAGCAGCCGCCGTGGGACAGGGGTAGACGAGCAGTACTTC. Amino acids: CASSRRGTGVDEQYF.

The chain has TRBV2 and TRBJ1-6; 7 bases fit TRBD1. The CDR3 covers 16 residues. Unmatched junction bases numbered 8, after V lost 2 bases and J lost 7 bases. The germline CDR1 and CDR2 sequences are SNHLY and FYNNEI. CDR3 sequence reads: CASSERRDRNNSPLHF. The CDR3 nucleotides are TGTGCCAGCAGTGAACGCCGGGACAGAAACAATTCACCCCTCCACTTT.

This clonotype was counted ten times or more. This chain joins TRBV6-1 and TRBJ2-7, with D maybe TRBD2 (6 bases). Trimming shortened V by 3 bases and J by 2 bases, and 14 bases separated the two germline ends. The CDR3 is 15 residues long. Germline CDR1 and CDR2: MNHNS and SASEGT. The CDR3 is CASSEAGSEAYEQYF. The CDR3 region has the DNA TGTGCCAGCAGTGAGGCGGGGAGCGAGGCCTACGAGCAGTACTTC.

This clonotype was counted a few times. The genes are TRBV7-3 and TRBJ2-6, with no clear D. The CDR3 sequence is 15 residues long. Germline assignment: CDR1 SGHTA and CDR2 FQGTGA. The V gene lost 5 bases and the J gene lost 2 bases, with 10 bases spanning the gap. The CDR3 reads CASSPEPTGANVLTF. The CDR3 DNA reads TGTGCCAGCAGCCCCGAGCCGACTGGGGCCAACGTCCTGACTTTC.

The genes are TRBV4-2 and TRBJ2-3, with 9 bases matching TRBD1. The CDR3 has 14 residues. The germline V gene has CDR1 LGHNA and CDR2 YNFKEQ. The V gene end was trimmed by 6 bases and the J gene end by 4 bases; junction bases not matched to a gene: 5. CDR3 bases: TGTGCCAGCAGTACAGGGGGCGAAGCAGATACGCAGTATTTT. Amino acids: CASSTGGEADTQYF.

The chain carries TRBV12-3 or TRBV12-4 and TRBJ2-1; maybe TRBD1 (7 bases). V was cut by 5 bases and J by 10 bases, with 18 bases left in between. The CDR3 totals 14 residues. CDR3 DNA: TGTGCCAGCAGTGTAGACAGGGTTGCGGGAGAGCAGTTCTTC. It is translated as CASSVDRVAGEQFF.

The V gene is TRBV4-2, the J gene TRBJ2-7; no reliable D call. CDR3 length equals 14 residues. V shed 0 bases and J shed 6 bases, with 12 bases lying between them. The germline V gene has CDR1 LGHNA and CDR2 YNFKEQ. CDR3 amino acids: CASSQDNYVSEQYF. Here the CDR3 DNA reads TGTGCCAGCAGCCAAGACAACTACGTATCCGAGCAGTACTTC.

Concerning this clonotype itself: A much larger clone lies a single base off, so this may be a read error. The chain joins TRBV7-2 to TRBJ2-7, with D perhaps matching TRBD2 (6 bases). Germline CDR1 reads SGHTA; CDR2 reads FQGNSA. The CDR3 is made up of 14 amino acids. V dropped 5 bases and J dropped 7 bases, with 18 bases sitting between them. CDR3 loop: CASSPGLQYNEQYF. The CDR3, as DNA: TGTGCCAGCAGCCCGGGACTGCAATACAATGAGCAGTACTTC. The variable domain in full, completed from reference TRBV7-2 and TRBJ2-7, reads GAGVSQSPSNKVTEKGKDVELRCDPISGHTALYWYRQSLGQGLEFLIYFQGNSAPDKSGLPSDRFSAERTGGSVSTLTIQRTQQEDSAVYLCASSPGLQYNEQYFGPGTRLTVT.

The rearrangement joins TRBV7-2 to TRBJ2-6; TRBD1 agrees at 7 bases. Germline V gene data show CDR1 as SGHTA and CDR2 as FQGNSA. The CDR3 contains 18 residues. The V segment lost 6 bases and the J segment 0 bases; nucleotides outside the gene matches: 11. The CDR3 reads CASRQAGTVRSGANVLTF. CDR3 nucleotide sequence: TGTGCCAGCAGGCAGGCCGGGACAGTACGCTCTGGGGCCAACGTCCTGACTTTC.

About this clonotype itself: The junction shows a germline mismatch at one end, possibly a read error. The chain recombines TRBV12-3 or TRBV12-4 with TRBJ2-7; 7 bases are a match to TRBD1. The CDR3 extends over 15 amino acids. CDR3 region: CAGSPFPGQRYEQYF. Here the CDR3 DNA reads TGTGCCGGCAGCCCATTCCCGGGACAGAGATACGAGCAGTACTTC.

Notes on this clonotype: This may be a read error, as it is one base from a much larger clone. V usage is TRBV11-1 and J usage is TRBJ2-3; D unclear. Germline CDR1 reads SGHAT; CDR2 reads FQDESV (reference sequence). This CDR3 contains 12 residues. The CDR3 nucleotides read TGTGCCTGCAGCATCCTCGTGGATACGCAGTATTTT. Translation: CACSILVDTQYF.

The chain employs TRBV30 and TRBJ2-3; 12 bases align to TRBD2. The germline gives CDR1 GTSNPN, CDR2 SVGIG (reference sequence). The junction had 10 bases not matched to a gene; V was cut back by 5 bases and J by 7 bases. This CDR3 comprises 15 residues. In nucleotides, the CDR3 is TGTGCCTGGGGACAGACTAGCGGGAGAGGAAATACGCAGTATTTT. It codes for CAWGQTSGRGNTQYF.

This clonotype was counted a few times. This chain uses TRBV11-2 with TRBJ2-3, with 10 bases lining up with TRBD2. Germline CDR1 reads SGHAT; CDR2 reads FQNNGV. The ends lost 2 bases at V and 6 bases at J; junction bases unmatched: 5. CDR3 length: 15 amino acids. Here the CDR3 reads CASSLSAGGVDTQYF. Written as DNA, the CDR3 is TGTGCCAGCAGCTTATCAGCGGGAGGGGTTGATACGCAGTATTTT.

As to this clonotype: One end of the junction is discordant with germline, which a read error may explain. The chain joins TRBV7-2 to TRBJ2-5, with D perhaps assigned TRBD1 or TRBD2 (6 bases each). Germline-derived CDR1 and CDR2 are SGHTA and FQGNSA. CDR3 length: 16 residues. The DNA for the CDR3 is TGTGGCAGCAGCCAAGAGGTCGGGGGCGGGCAAGAGACCCAGTACTTC. Translated: CGSSQEVGGGQETQYF.

The gene calls are TRBV6-2 or TRBV6-3 and TRBJ2-1, with TRBD2 identical over 8 bases. The J call is uncertain, as TRBJ2-7 better fits the DNA end. CDR3 size: 14 residues. Looked up from germline, CDR1 is MNHEY and CDR2 is SVGEGT. The CDR3 nucleotides read TGTGCCAGCAGTGGTGGACTAGCTCCCAATGAGCAGTACTTC. Its protein is CASSGGLAPNEQYF.

The chain couples TRBV27 to TRBJ2-1; TRBD1 matches at 7 bases. The CDR3 covers 13 residues. V was clipped by 5 bases and J by 7 bases; unmatched bases: 5. Germline CDR1 is MNHEY and CDR2 is SMNVEV (reference sequence). DNA of the CDR3: TGTGCCAGCAGTGCGACAGGGCTGAATGAGCAGTTCTTC. This sequence encodes CASSATGLNEQFF.

The table lists this clonotype with many counts. The chain is built from TRBV2 and TRBJ2-3; the match to TRBD2 covers 14 bases. The CDR3 is made up of 15 amino acids. J lost 4 bases, V lost 6 bases, and 3 bases had no gene match. Per the germline V gene, CDR1 is SNHLY and CDR2 is FYNNEI. The DNA of the CDR3 is TGTGCCAGCAGGACTAGCGGGAGGGCGCCAGATACGCAGTATTTT. Residues: CASRTSGRAPDTQYF.

This clonotype was recorded a few times. The V call is TRBV7-2, the J call TRBJ1-1; TRBD1 matches 8 bases. CDR3 size: 13 residues. The germline gives CDR1 SGHTA, CDR2 FQGNSA. The V and J ends lost 6 bases and 4 bases, in that order; junction bases with no gene match: 4. The CDR3, as DNA: TGTGCCAGCAGTGCCACAGGGGGCACTGAAGCTTTCTTT. Translating gives CASSATGGTEAFF.

Only a few counts were recorded for this clonotype. The chain carries TRBV11-1 and TRBJ2-1; D remains ambiguous. The CDR3 is made up of 13 amino acids. Per the germline V gene, CDR1 is SGHAT and CDR2 is FQDESV (reference sequence). V dropped 3 bases and J dropped 13 bases, with 16 bases sitting between them. The CDR3 region has the DNA TGTGCCAGCAGCTTCCGGGTCTCTGGTGGACAGTTCTTC. Protein: CASSFRVSGGQFF.

This chain connects TRBV29-1 to TRBJ2-1; the match to TRBD2 covers 9 bases. Trimming took 0 bases from V and 10 from J; bases not matched to a gene: 16. Germline values: CDR1 SQVTM, CDR2 ANQGSEA. This CDR3 has 17 amino acids. CDR3 loop: CSVEDAPLAGTSDEQFF. For the CDR3, the DNA is TGCAGCGTTGAAGACGCCCCCCTAGCGGGAACGTCAGACGAGCAGTTCTTC.

The chain couples TRBV18 to TRBJ2-4, with D perhaps being TRBD1 or TRBD2 (5 bases each). The DNA end lines up better with TRBJ2-7; the J call may be wrong. The CDR3 length is 15 residues. Germline lookup yields CDR1 KGHSH and CDR2 LQKENI. Written as DNA, the CDR3 is TGTGCCAGCTCACCAGGCCAAACGGGACGGAACGAGCAGTACTTC. It translates to CASSPGQTGRNEQYF.

This clonotype appeared many times. The V call is TRBV29-1, the J call TRBJ1-2; tentatively, D is TRBD1 (5 bases). V dropped 3 bases and J dropped 8 bases, with 19 bases sitting between them. Germline CDR1 SQVTM, CDR2 ANQGSEA. This CDR3 is 14 amino acids long. CDR3 DNA: TGCAGCGTTGAGATTCAGGGTGGAGTGAGCGGCTACACCTTC. This encodes CSVEIQGGVSGYTF.

The chain has TRBV7-2 and TRBJ2-7; perhaps D is TRBD1 or TRBD2 (5 bases each). In germline, CDR1 is SGHTA, CDR2 FQGNSA. Trimming took 6 bases from V and 0 from J, leaving 15 bases between them. The CDR3 length is 15 residues. The CDR3 DNA follows: TGTGCCAGCAGTCTAGCCATCCAGGGCTCCTACGAGCAGTACTTC. The encoded protein is CASSLAIQGSYEQYF.

This clonotype was detected a few times. The V and J genes are TRBV12-3 or TRBV12-4 and TRBJ1-2, with TRBD1 matching over 8 bases. The CDR3 runs 15 residues. V was clipped by 2 bases and J by 5 bases; unmatched bases: 7. CDR3 region: CASSLRTGISYGYTF. The CDR3, as DNA: TGTGCCAGCAGTTTAAGGACAGGGATTTCGTATGGCTACACCTTC.

This clonotype was recorded at least ten times. The chain couples TRBV7-2 to TRBJ1-6, with TRBD1 matching 8 bases. CDR1 SGHTA and CDR2 FQGNSA come from the germline V gene. The CDR3 spans 15 residues. The V and J ends lost 6 bases and 9 bases, in that order; junction bases with no gene match: 10. The CDR3 coding sequence is TGTGCCAGCAGGGAGGACAGGGCCGTAGGTTCACCCCTCCACTTT. Its translation is CASREDRAVGSPLHF. The whole variable domain, filled in from reference TRBV7-2 and TRBJ1-6, reads GAGVSQSPSNKVTEKGKDVELRCDPISGHTALYWYRQSLGQGLEFLIYFQGNSAPDKSGLPSDRFSAERTGGSVSTLTIQRTQQEDSAVYLCASREDRAVGSPLHFGNGTRLTVT.

Ten or more counts support this clonotype. The chain is built from TRBV7-2 and TRBJ2-1; 8 bases are a match to TRBD2. Germline V gene lookup returns CDR1 SGHTA and CDR2 FQGNSA. Trimming removed 5 bases from V and 8 bases from J; junction bases left unmatched: 11. The CDR3 has 15 amino acids. CDR3 protein: CASSPSPRGGHEQFF. Here the CDR3 DNA reads TGTGCCAGCAGCCCTTCTCCACGGGGGGGACATGAGCAGTTCTTC.